Shown below are 14 T cell receptor beta chains from a single sample sequenced in a study of beta chain features in type 1 diabetes. What was sequenced were expressed TCRB transcripts, since all of the isolated RNA had been reverse transcribed. Measured with immunoSEQ multiplex PCR; TCRdb has only the in-frame clones, and not every one. Among about 150,000 clones listed, 7.5% to 9.5% were seen once. Sequenced: central memory CD4+ T cells from blood. These receptors originate from a woman between 18 and 30 years old in good health.

The rearrangement links TRBV7-9 to TRBJ2-2; TRBD1 matches at 7 bases. Germline assignment: CDR1 SEHNR and CDR2 FQNEAQ (reference sequence). V shed 5 bases and J 6 bases; nucleotides not matched to a gene: 3. The CDR3 has 13 residues. CDR3 DNA: TGTGCCAGCAGCCCACAGGGGTCCGGGGAGCTGTTTTTT. Its protein product is CASSPQGSGELFF.

The sample holds a few counts of this clone. The chain uses TRBV10-3 and TRBJ2-7, with 12 bases fitting TRBD2. The CDR3 length is 14 residues. The germline gives CDR1 ENHRY, CDR2 SYGVKD. V was clipped by 7 bases and J by 6 bases; unmatched bases: 7. CDR3 loop: CAITGTSGPSEQYF. CDR3 DNA: TGTGCCATCACCGGGACTAGCGGGCCATCCGAGCAGTACTTC.

This clone has only a few counts. This chain links TRBV4-2 with TRBJ1-4, with D maybe TRBD1 (5 bases). The V and J ends lost 0 bases and 10 bases respectively, with 15 bases between them. Germline-derived CDR1 and CDR2 are LGHNA and YNFKEQ. The CDR3 length is 15 residues. The CDR3 DNA is TGTGCCAGCAGCCAAGATTTACAGGTCCATGGAAAACTGTTTTTT. As protein: CASSQDLQVHGKLFF.

This chain connects TRBV4-3 to TRBJ2-3; 7 positions agree with TRBD1. V lost 0 bases to trimming and J lost 1 base; unmatched junction nucleotides: 10. CDR1 is LGHNA, CDR2 YSLEER, per germline. The CDR3 totals 18 residues. CDR3 DNA sequence: TGCGCCAGCAGCCAAGAAATCAGTACAGGGGTCCGCACAGATACGCAGTATTTT. It codes for CASSQEISTGVRTDTQYF.

The table lists this clone with a few counts. V usage is TRBV11-2 and J usage is TRBJ1-1; D remains unclear. V was pared by 2 bases and J by 1 base, with 8 bases between. The CDR3 spans 14 residues. Germline-derived CDR1 and CDR2 are SGHAT and FQNNGV. CDR3 in amino acids: CASSLPHRNTEAFF. CDR3 bases: TGTGCCAGCAGCTTACCCCACAGGAACACTGAAGCTTTCTTT.

Concerning this clone itself: The sample holds other DNA sequences that translate to the same CDR3. The chain combines TRBV7-9 with TRBJ1-2; D is uncertain. V was trimmed by 1 base and J by 4 bases, leaving 4 bases between them. This CDR3 comprises 12 residues. Germline CDR1 is SEHNR and CDR2 is FQNEAQ (reference sequence). The CDR3, as DNA: TGTGCCAGCAGCTTAGACAGCTATGGCTACACCTTC. This sequence encodes CASSLDSYGYTF.

This clone was detected only a few times. The chain joins TRBV4-3 to TRBJ2-1; 14 bases are a match to TRBD2. Germline V gene lookup returns CDR1 LGHNA and CDR2 YSLEER. The CDR3 totals 16 residues. V gave up 3 bases and J gave up 5 bases; unmatched junction bases: 3. The CDR3 reads CASSQPTSGRDNEQFF. CDR3 DNA: TGCGCCAGCAGCCAGCCGACTAGCGGGAGGGACAATGAGCAGTTCTTC.

The rearrangement links TRBV27 to TRBJ2-3; D is unclear. V was pared by 4 bases and J by 1 base, with 6 bases between. Germline V CDR1 and CDR2: MNHEY, SMNVEV (reference sequence). This CDR3 contains 13 residues. In DNA, the CDR3 is TGTGCCAGCAGTTATGGGCGCACAGATACGCAGTATTTT. Encoded protein: CASSYGRTDTQYF.

A few counts support this clone. The chain uses TRBV7-9 and TRBJ2-2, with D perhaps TRBD1 (5 bases). Deletions cut 5 bases from V and 7 bases from J, with 11 bases between. From germline, CDR1 is SEHNR and CDR2 FQNEAQ (reference sequence). This CDR3 spans 13 amino acids. CDR3 loop: CASSAQGDGELFF. CDR3 nucleotides: TGTGCCAGCAGCGCCCAGGGTGACGGGGAGCTGTTTTTT.

This rearrangement joins TRBV30 to TRBJ2-2; 9 nucleotides line up with TRBD1. CDR1 is GTSNPN and CDR2 is SVGIG in the germline V gene (reference sequence). With 2 bases clipped from V and 5 bases from J, the junction kept 3 bases outside the gene matches. The CDR3 is 14 amino acids. The CDR3 DNA is TGTGCCTGGAGTTTTGACAGGGGGACCGGGGAGCTGTTTTTT. Its translation: CAWSFDRGTGELFF.

The chain uses TRBV6-5 and TRBJ1-2; 9 nucleotides line up with TRBD1. The CDR3 contains 14 residues. Per the germline V gene, CDR1 is MNHEY and CDR2 is SVGAGI. Trimming at V came to 7 bases and at J to 10 bases, leaving 13 bases not matched to a gene. CDR3 sequence (DNA): TGTGCCAGCACCACCGGGACAGGGATTAGCGTCTACACCTTC. This gives the protein CASTTGTGISVYTF.

This chain joins TRBV18 and TRBJ2-7; D might be TRBD1 (6 bases). Trimming cost V 3 bases and J 7 bases, with 10 bases left between them. The CDR3 sequence is 12 residues long. Germline V gene data show CDR1 as KGHSH and CDR2 as LQKENI. The DNA for the CDR3 is TGTGCCAGCTCACCGGAAAGGGGGGAGCAGTACTTC. The encoded protein is CASSPERGEQYF.

The rearrangement links TRBV14 to TRBJ1-2, with D possibly matching TRBD1 (5 bases). Germline V lookup: CDR1 SGHDN, CDR2 FVKESK. The CDR3 is made up of 14 amino acids. Deletions cut 9 bases from V and 2 bases from J, with 16 bases between. The CDR3 region is CASARDSKNYGYTF. As DNA, the CDR3 is TGTGCCAGTGCGCGAGACAGCAAAAACTATGGCTACACCTTC.

The chain recombines TRBV9 with TRBJ2-3; D perhaps matches TRBD1 (6 bases). V lost 3 bases and J lost 0, with 11 bases in between. Looked up from germline, CDR1 is SGDLS and CDR2 is YYNGEE. This CDR3 contains 15 residues. The CDR3 DNA reads as TGTGCCAGCAGCGGATCTAGGGGGAGCACAGATACGCAGTATTTT. Its protein product is CASSGSRGSTDTQYF.